A selection of T cell receptor beta chains follows, all from one sample in a study of shared clonotypes between healthy human individuals. Clones were read by immunoSEQ multiplex PCR, and TCRdb kept only the in-frame ones, dropping some. The table records a few million clones, roughly 90% of them present only once. Sample: naive CD4+ T cells from PBMCs. These receptors all come from a man between 18 and 35 years old in good health. Some clones in this sample may be carry-over from other donors' samples. CDR3s include the opening cysteine and the closing phenylalanine or tryptophan. The order of the fields is clone size, J gene, D gene, V gene, CDR3 protein, CDR3 DNA. D genes are given only for firm matches. Size values are once, few and many counts, or a class for expanded clones, and some rows have none.

-,TRBJ2-2,-,TRBV18,CASSPTAGELFF,TGTGCCAGCTCACCAACGGCCGGGGAGCTGTTTTTT
-,TRBJ1-5,TRBD1,TRBV28,CASSPSPGQVGRNQPQHF,TGTGCCAGCAGTCCTTCCCCGGGACAGGTAGGGCGCAATCAGCCCCAGCATTTT
-,TRBJ2-7,TRBD1,TRBV12-5,CASGLGTGGSYEQYF,TGTGCTAGTGGTTTGGGGACAGGAGGTTCCTACGAGCAGTACTTC
-,TRBJ1-5,-,TRBV19,CASSIAGQPQHF,TGTGCCAGTAGTATAGCAGGGCAGCCCCAGCATTTT
-,TRBJ2-1,TRBD2,TRBV4-3,CASSQGTSGRLSYNEQFF,TGCGCCAGCAGCCAGGGGACTAGCGGGAGATTGTCCTACAATGAGCAGTTCTTC
-,TRBJ2-2,TRBD2,TRBV18,CASSPGTSRRTGELFF,TGTGCCAGCTCACCAGGGACTAGCAGACGGACCGGGGAGCTGTTTTTT
few,TRBJ1-5,-,TRBV7-9,CASSYQNQPQHF,TGTGCCAGCAGCTACCAAAATCAGCCCCAGCATTTT
-,TRBJ2-2,-,TRBV18,CASSQGLTGELFF,TGTGCCAGCTCACAGGGACTCACCGGGGAGCTGTTTTTT
-,TRBJ2-7,TRBD2,TRBV11-1,CASSLVSPFSGSPSYEQYF,TGTGCCAGCAGCTTAGTTTCTCCCTTTAGCGGGAGCCCGTCCTACGAGCAGTACTTC
-,TRBJ1-1,-,TRBV6-5,CASRAERPLDTEAFF,TGTGCCAGCAGGGCGGAAAGGCCGTTGGACACTGAAGCTTTCTTT
once,TRBJ2-5,-,TRBV28,CASSSPKEYPGRETQYF,TGTGCCAGCAGCTCCCCTAAGGAATACCCGGGACGAGAGACCCAGTACTTC
-,TRBJ2-1,-,TRBV15,CATSSRFGGLGEQFF,TGTGCCACCAGCAGTAGGTTTGGAGGGCTGGGTGAGCAGTTCTTC
once,TRBJ1-1,-,TRBV19,CASGNRVPDTEAFF,TGTGCCAGTGGGAACAGGGTCCCCGACACTGAAGCTTTCTTT
-,TRBJ2-1,TRBD2,TRBV10-3,CAISEVRLALSSYNEQFF,TGTGCCATCAGTGAGGTGAGACTAGCTTTGAGCTCCTACAATGAGCAGTTCTTC
-,TRBJ1-4,-,TRBV4-1,CASSPPRDVSRSTNEKLFF,TGCGCCAGCAGCCCCCCCCGGGACGTCAGTAGGTCAACTAATGAAAAACTGTTTTTT
-,TRBJ2-7,-,TRBV7-8,CASSSTRDGAGEQYF,TGTGCCAGCAGCTCGACGAGGGACGGGGCGGGCGAGCAGTACTTC
-,TRBJ1-2,TRBD1,TRBV5-1,CASSLVQGGPYGYTF,TGCGCCAGCAGCTTGGTGCAGGGGGGTCCCTATGGCTACACCTTC
-,TRBJ1-4,TRBD1,TRBV7-9,CASSIDPGQGYEKLFF,TGTGCCAGCAGCATAGACCCGGGACAGGGCTATGAAAAACTGTTTTTT
-,TRBJ1-6,TRBD1,TRBV19,CASSMDRDSSPLHF,TGTGCCAGTAGTATGGACAGGGACTCTTCACCCCTCCACTTT
-,TRBJ2-1,-,TRBV18,CASSLEAINSAEQFF,TGTGCCAGCTCACTCGAAGCAATAAACAGCGCTGAGCAGTTCTTC
-,TRBJ2-3,TRBD2,TRBV5-1,CASSFRGLAGGLTDTQYF,TGCGCCAGCAGCTTTAGAGGGTTAGCGGGAGGGTTAACAGATACGCAGTATTTT
-,TRBJ2-4,-,TRBV19,CASSAGDKGIQYF,TGTGCCAGTAGTGCAGGGGATAAGGGCATTCAGTACTTC
-,TRBJ2-1,-,TRBV6-6,CASRFDGLNNEQFF,TGTGCCAGCAGATTCGACGGACTAAACAATGAGCAGTTCTTC
-,TRBJ2-7,-,TRBV2,CASTREEGEQYF,TGTGCCAGCACGCGAGAGGAGGGGGAGCAGTACTTC
once,TRBJ1-2,-,TRBV28,CASTTGWGGYTF,TGTGCCAGCACTACAGGGTGGGGTGGCTACACCTTC
-,TRBJ1-1,TRBD1,TRBV11-2,CASSLGDSRGTGVNTEAFF,TGTGCCAGCAGCTTAGGTGACTCGAGGGGGACAGGGGTGAACACTGAAGCTTTCTTT
-,TRBJ2-7,TRBD2,TRBV5-6,CASSFRPGLAAYEQYF,TGTGCCAGCAGCTTTCGGCCGGGACTAGCGGCCTACGAGCAGTACTTC
-,TRBJ1-3,-,TRBV2,CASSDRGTYSGNTIYF,TGTGCCAGCAGTGATCGAGGAACCTACTCTGGAAACACCATATATTTT
-,TRBJ2-7,TRBD2,TRBV2,CASRESASGSRYEQYF,TGTGCCAGCAGAGAGTCGGCTAGCGGGAGTCGGTACGAGCAGTACTTC
-,TRBJ2-5,-,TRBV28,CASSLQPGRQYF,TGTGCCAGCAGTTTACAGCCCGGAAGGCAGTACTTC
-,TRBJ2-7,-,TRBV7-9,CASSPGFGEQYF,TGTGCCAGCAGCCCGGGGTTTGGCGAGCAGTACTTC
-,TRBJ1-1,-,TRBV7-9,CASSLYRPAGWNTEAFF,TGTGCCAGCAGCTTATATCGCCCTGCAGGGTGGAACACTGAAGCTTTCTTT
-,TRBJ2-7,TRBD1,TRBV28,CASSSGQASYEQYF,TGTGCCAGCAGCTCCGGACAGGCCTCCTACGAGCAGTACTTC
-,TRBJ1-4,TRBD1,TRBV19,CAIRQGGEKLFF,TGTGCCATAAGACAGGGCGGTGAAAAACTGTTTTTT
-,TRBJ1-2,TRBD1,TRBV4-3,CASSQDGTDNTNYGYTF,TGCGCCAGCAGCCAAGATGGGACAGACAATACTAACTATGGCTACACCTTC
once,TRBJ2-4,-,TRBV10-3,CAISGGAGNIQYF,TGTGCCATCTCTGGGGGGGCCGGAAACATTCAGTACTTC
-,TRBJ2-6,-,TRBV28,CASSQPPGGSGANVLTF,TGTGCCAGCAGTCAACCCCCCGGGGGCAGTGGGGCCAACGTCCTGACTTTC
-,TRBJ2-2,-,TRBV5-4,CASSSGRGYTGELFF,TGTGCCAGCAGCTCGGGACGGGGGTACACCGGGGAGCTGTTTTTT
-,TRBJ2-2,TRBD2,TRBV5-1,CASSVTSNGELFF,TGCGCCAGCAGCGTGACTAGCAACGGGGAGCTGTTTTTT
-,TRBJ1-2,-,TRBV2,CASSEPGGGLANYGYTF,TGTGCCAGCAGTGAACCCGGGGGGGGGCTAGCTAACTATGGCTACACCTTC
-,TRBJ1-1,-,TRBV18,CASSPFNTGNTEAFF,TGTGCCAGCTCACCATTCAATACAGGGAACACTGAAGCTTTCTTT
-,TRBJ2-5,-,TRBV2,CASSVGSQETQYF,TGTGCCAGCAGTGTGGGCAGCCAAGAGACCCAGTACTTC
-,TRBJ2-3,TRBD1,TRBV5-4,CASSLRDRYTDTQYF,TGTGCCAGCAGCTTGCGGGACAGGTACACAGATACGCAGTATTTT
-,TRBJ1-3,-,TRBV7-2,CASSLGATGNTIYF,TGTGCCAGCAGCTTGGGGGCTACCGGAAACACCATATATTTT
once,TRBJ2-7,-,TRBV6-1,CASSNPGDYEQYF,TGTGCCAGCAGTAATCCAGGAGACTACGAGCAGTACTTC
-,TRBJ2-2,TRBD1,TRBV5-1,CASSLGTDTGELFF,TGCGCCAGCAGTCTCGGGACAGACACCGGGGAGCTGTTTTTT
-,TRBJ2-2,TRBD1,TRBV7-3,CASSRTGNTGELFF,TGTGCCAGCAGCAGGACAGGGAACACCGGGGAGCTGTTTTTT
-,TRBJ2-1,-,TRBV12-5,CASGFARAGEQFF,TGTGCTAGTGGTTTTGCCCGGGCGGGTGAGCAGTTCTTC
once,TRBJ2-1,-,TRBV7-3,CASSLANEQFF,TGTGCCAGCAGCTTAGCTAATGAGCAGTTCTTC
-,TRBJ2-7,TRBD1,TRBV5-1,CASSPFRDRSYEQYF,TGCGCCAGCAGCCCATTCCGGGACAGGTCCTACGAGCAGTACTTC
-,TRBJ2-7,TRBD1,TRBV11-2,CASSLVGMDRGRIMYEQYF,TGTGCCAGCAGCTTAGTGGGGATGGACAGGGGGCGAATAATGTACGAGCAGTACTTC
-,TRBJ2-5,-,TRBV9,CASSVVGNQETQYF,TGTGCCAGCAGCGTAGTGGGTAACCAAGAGACCCAGTACTTC
-,TRBJ1-3,TRBD1,TRBV7-2,CASSRSGQSSGNTIYF,TGTGCCAGCAGCCGGTCGGGACAGAGCTCTGGAAACACCATATATTTT
-,TRBJ2-5,TRBD2,TRBV30,CAWGPGLGFETQYF,TGTGCCTGGGGCCCGGGACTAGGGTTCGAGACCCAGTACTTC
-,TRBJ1-1,-,TRBV14,CASSHLFRGTEAFF,TGTGCCAGCAGCCACCTATTTAGGGGCACTGAAGCTTTCTTT
-,TRBJ2-1,-,TRBV7-2,CASSLGPGLYNEQFF,TGTGCCAGCAGCTTAGGACCGGGACTCTACAATGAGCAGTTCTTC
-,TRBJ1-1,-,TRBV27,CASTSSGGESEAFF,TGTGCCAGCACCTCATCTGGGGGGGAATCAGAAGCTTTCTTT
-,TRBJ2-7,-,TRBV6-5,CASTQGPSPLEQYF,TGTGCCAGCACCCAAGGACCTTCCCCGCTCGAGCAGTACTTC
-,TRBJ1-4,-,TRBV11-2,CATEFRAGGEKLFF,TGTGCCACCGAGTTCCGGGCCGGAGGGGAAAAACTGTTTTTT